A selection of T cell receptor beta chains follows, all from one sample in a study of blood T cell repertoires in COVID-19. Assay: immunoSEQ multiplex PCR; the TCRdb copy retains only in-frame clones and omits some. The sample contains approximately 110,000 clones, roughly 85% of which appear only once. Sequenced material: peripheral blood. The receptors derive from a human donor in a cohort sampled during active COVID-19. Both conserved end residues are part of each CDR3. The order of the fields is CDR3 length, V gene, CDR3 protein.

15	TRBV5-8	CASSLTWDRLRPLHF
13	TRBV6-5	CASSYVRDAEAFF
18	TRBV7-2	CASSLASLGQGGGTEAFF
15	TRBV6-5	CASGTGGVRTGELFF
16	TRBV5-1	CASSKPGLAGDNEQFF
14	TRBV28	CASSHGQVNTEAFF
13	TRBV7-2	CASSSSGGGRGFF
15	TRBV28	CASSSWGTGPGELFF
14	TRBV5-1	CASRLSGTYNEQFF
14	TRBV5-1	CASSLAGEGSEAFF
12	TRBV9	CASSTGLSEQFF
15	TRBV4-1	CASSQDGRGDSPLHF
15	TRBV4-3	CASSQVWVEGTEAFF
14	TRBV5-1	CASSLGQGGQPQHF
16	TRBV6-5	CASSYSRDSTGNTIYF
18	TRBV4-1	CASSQVEDWDRGYYGYTF
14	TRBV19	CASSKGQLNSPLHF
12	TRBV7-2	CASRNSGDIQYF
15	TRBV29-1	CSVGLTSGATGELFF
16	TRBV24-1	CATSDPTGINTGELFF
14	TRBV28	CASSDGRTTYEQYF
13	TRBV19	CASSIVLGNEQFF
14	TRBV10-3	CAITSKRADTEAFF
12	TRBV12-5	CASGLDPREQYF
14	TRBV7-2	CASSPGPTSYGYTF
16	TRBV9	CASSVSHDRGPTEAFF
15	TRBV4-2	CASSLTPASGYEQYF
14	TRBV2	CASVRQLADYGYTF
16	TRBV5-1	CASSLGGQGLLETQYF
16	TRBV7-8	CASSPQGQRGPYEQYF
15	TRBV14	CASSQVRGVTGELFF
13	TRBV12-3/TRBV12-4	CASSPTGSYEQYF
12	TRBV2	CASRDRGNEQFF
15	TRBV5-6	CASSWTGRSSYEQYF
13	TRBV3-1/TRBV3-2	CASSQSSTDTQYF
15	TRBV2	CASSEAGGSMDEQFF
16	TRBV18	CASSPGAGLYTGELFF
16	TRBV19	CASSRGTSGTPYEQYF
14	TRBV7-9	CASSLYSQNTEAFF
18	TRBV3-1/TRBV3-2	CASSRWGQGVSSYNEQFF
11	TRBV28	CASSLRDTQYF
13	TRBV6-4	CASSGELGYGYTF
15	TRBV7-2	CASSFTGAYQETQYF
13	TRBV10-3	CAISEGGTYEQYF
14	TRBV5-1	CASSFTFGNTEAFF
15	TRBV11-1	CASSGRFDAGAEQYF
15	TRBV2	CASREGQVFDQPQHF
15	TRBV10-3	CAISGGTSGTYEQYF
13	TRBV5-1	CASSRTGGNTIYF
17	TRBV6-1	CASSEQGQGAGFTEAFF
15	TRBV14	CASSQDGTSGAEQFF
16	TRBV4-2	CASSQAGTGGADTQYF
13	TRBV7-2	CASSYSVTGELFF
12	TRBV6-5	CATRPGLYEQYF
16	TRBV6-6	CASSFGLAGEAGELFF
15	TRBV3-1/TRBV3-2	CASSQDLAAVYEQYF
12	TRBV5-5	CASRLGGYEQYF
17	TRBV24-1	CATSDPAPGLEDNEQFF